The sequence of this TCR beta chain was determined in a study of beta chain features in type 1 diabetes. Comments on this clone: The antigen is undetermined.

A single heparinised blood sample, averaging about 120 mL, was obtained per donor. CD4+ naive, central memory, regulatory and stem cell-like memory subsets were isolated by sorting on CD45RO/CCR7/CD25/CD127/CD95/CD27. Study-level results: Moderate but significant shortening of TCRB CDR3s was recorded in all four CD4+ subsets from Type 1 diabetes patients.

The CDR3 is 14 amino acids. From germline, CDR1 is LGHNA and CDR2 YNFKEQ. Deletions cut 2 bases from V and 6 bases from J, with 11 bases between. cDNA synthesis used the whole RNA isolate, giving expressed TCRB sequences. This table comes from immunoSEQ multiplex PCR, and its TCRdb copy is limited to in-frame clones, with some not included. The sample records 300,000 to 400,000 clones, approximately 11% being singletons. The TCR originated in a woman under 40 in good health. The specimen was naive CD4+ T cells from blood. The chain links TRBV4-2 to TRBJ2-1, with D perhaps matching TRBD2 (5 bases). DNA of the CDR3: TGTGCCAGCAGCCAACGTCTAGCAGGCAATGAGCAGTTCTTC. As protein: CASSQRLAGNEQFF.